The clone carrying this T cell receptor beta chain has just one count. Methods used by the authors: The assay estimated nucleated cells by amplifying reference gene primers. Sequencing was performed with immunoSEQ multiplex PCR; in TCRdb, only in-frame clones are kept and a portion is missing. The D gene and trimming were derived from the DNA, and the V and J assignments and clone size from that table. Here the sample spans about 120,000 clones, under 90% being singletons. These data originate in a study of blood T cell repertoires in COVID-19. As for the study in general: COVID-19 samples collected from the United States, Italy and Spain covered acute and convalescent phases. Sources were T cells, B-cell-depleted T cells, or PBMCs; the material itself was cDNA or gDNA.

V was pared by 5 bases and J by 0 bases, with 8 bases between. Germline CDR1 and CDR2: MNHEY and SMNVEV (reference sequence). This CDR3 region has 14 residues. The V gene is TRBV27, the J gene TRBJ2-1, with D possibly being TRBD2 (5 bases). The receptor's source is a man aged 60 to 75 with acute or convalescent COVID-19. The sequenced sample consisted of peripheral blood. As DNA, the CDR3 is TGTGCCAGCAGTCCCCGGGGCTCCTACAATGAGCAGTTCTTC. Its translation: CASSPRGSYNEQFF.